This T cell receptor beta chain was retrieved from a study of blood T cell repertoires in COVID-19. Study-level background: Sites across the United States, Italy and Spain contributed samples from acute and convalescent COVID-19. PBMCs, B-cell-depleted T cells, or T cells were the source of the cDNA or gDNA that made up the material.

Source study methods: Reference gene primer amplification yielded estimated nucleated cell counts. Assay used: immunoSEQ multiplex PCR; TCRdb lists only in-frame clones, some missing. The V and J calls and clone size are taken from that table; D and trimming were inferred from the DNA. Of approximately 250,000 clones listed, 80% to 95% were seen once; the top ten hold roughly 0.79%. Germline CDR1 LNHDA, CDR2 SQIVND (reference sequence). V lost 11 bases, J lost 5 bases, and 15 bases lay in between. The CDR3 has 12 residues. The sequencing input was peripheral blood. The source of this sequence is a man between 25 and 39 years old with COVID-19, enrolled during active disease. The genes are TRBV19 and TRBJ1-1, with D hard to call. In nucleotides, the CDR3 is TGTGCCTCGGAGCGGGGTGGGACTGAAGCTTTCTTT. Amino acids: CASERGGTEAFF.